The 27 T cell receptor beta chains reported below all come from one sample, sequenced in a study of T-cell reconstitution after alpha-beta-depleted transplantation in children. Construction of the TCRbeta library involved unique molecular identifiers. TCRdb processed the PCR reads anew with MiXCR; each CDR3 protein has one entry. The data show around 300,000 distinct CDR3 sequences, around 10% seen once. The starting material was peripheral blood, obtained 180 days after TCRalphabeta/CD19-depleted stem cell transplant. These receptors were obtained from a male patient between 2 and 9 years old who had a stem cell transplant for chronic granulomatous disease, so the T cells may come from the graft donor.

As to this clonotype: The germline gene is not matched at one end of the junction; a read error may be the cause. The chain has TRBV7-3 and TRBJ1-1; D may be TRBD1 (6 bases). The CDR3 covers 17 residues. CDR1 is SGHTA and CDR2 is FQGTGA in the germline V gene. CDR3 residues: CACSLKGGGPPNTEAFF. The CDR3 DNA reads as TGTGCCTGCAGCTTAAAGGGCGGGGGGCCACCGAACACTGAAGCTTTCTTT.

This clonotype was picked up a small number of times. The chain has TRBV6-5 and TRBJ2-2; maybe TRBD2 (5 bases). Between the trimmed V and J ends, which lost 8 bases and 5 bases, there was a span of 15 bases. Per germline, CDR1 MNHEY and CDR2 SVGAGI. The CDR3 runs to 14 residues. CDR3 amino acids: CASGSRTRTGELFF. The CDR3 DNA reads TGTGCCAGCGGTTCCAGGACTCGAACCGGGGAGCTGTTTTTT.

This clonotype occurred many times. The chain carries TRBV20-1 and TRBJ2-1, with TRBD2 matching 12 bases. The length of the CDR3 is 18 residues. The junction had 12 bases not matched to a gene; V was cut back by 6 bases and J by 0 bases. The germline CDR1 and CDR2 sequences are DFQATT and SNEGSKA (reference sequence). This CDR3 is CSALARLAGGSSYNEQFF. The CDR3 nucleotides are TGCAGTGCCCTCGCCCGGCTAGCGGGGGGGAGCTCCTACAATGAGCAGTTCTTC.

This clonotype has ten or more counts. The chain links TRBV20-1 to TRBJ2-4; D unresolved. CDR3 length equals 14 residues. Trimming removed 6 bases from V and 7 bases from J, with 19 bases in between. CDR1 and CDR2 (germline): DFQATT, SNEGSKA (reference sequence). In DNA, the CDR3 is TGCAGTGCACGCCCCAAATCCCTCCTTAACATTCAGTACTTC. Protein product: CSARPKSLLNIQYF.

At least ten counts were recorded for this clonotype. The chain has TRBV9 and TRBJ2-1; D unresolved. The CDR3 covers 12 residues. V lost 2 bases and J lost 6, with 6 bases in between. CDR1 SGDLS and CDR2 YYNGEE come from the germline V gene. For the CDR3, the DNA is TGTGCCAGCAGCGTTGGGCGCAATGAGCAGTTCTTC. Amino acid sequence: CASSVGRNEQFF.

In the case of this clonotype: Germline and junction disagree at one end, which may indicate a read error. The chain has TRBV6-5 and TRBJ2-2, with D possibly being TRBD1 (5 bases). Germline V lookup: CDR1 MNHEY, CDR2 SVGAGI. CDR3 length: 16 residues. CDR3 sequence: CASGYSKGKGIGELFF. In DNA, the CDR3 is TGTGCCAGCGGTTACTCAAAAGGGAAGGGGATCGGGGAGCTGTTTTTT.

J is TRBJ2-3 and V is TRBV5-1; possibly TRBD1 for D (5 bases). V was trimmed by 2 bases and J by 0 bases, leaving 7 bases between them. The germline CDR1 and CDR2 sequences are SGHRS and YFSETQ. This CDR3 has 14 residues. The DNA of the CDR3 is TGCGCCAGCAGCTTCCGGACAAGCACAGATACGCAGTATTTT. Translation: CASSFRTSTDTQYF.

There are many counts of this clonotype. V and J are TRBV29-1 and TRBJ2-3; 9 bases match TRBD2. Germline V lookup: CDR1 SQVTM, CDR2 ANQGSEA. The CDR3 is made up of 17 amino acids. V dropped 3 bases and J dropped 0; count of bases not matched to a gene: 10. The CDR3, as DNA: TGCAGCGTTGATTCCAGTAGCGGGAGAACTAGCACAGATACGCAGTATTTT. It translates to CSVDSSSGRTSTDTQYF.

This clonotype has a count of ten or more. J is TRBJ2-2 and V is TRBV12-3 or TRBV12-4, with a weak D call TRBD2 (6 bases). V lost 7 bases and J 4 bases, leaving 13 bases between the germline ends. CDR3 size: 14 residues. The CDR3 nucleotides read TGTGCCAGCATGGCGGGGCCCCCCACCGGGGAGCTGTTTTTT. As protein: CASMAGPPTGELFF.

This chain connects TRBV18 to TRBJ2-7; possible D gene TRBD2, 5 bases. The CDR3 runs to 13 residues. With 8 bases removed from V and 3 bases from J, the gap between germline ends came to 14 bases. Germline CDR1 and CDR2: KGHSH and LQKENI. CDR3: CASASDFIYEQYF. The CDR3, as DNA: TGTGCCAGCGCCTCGGACTTTATCTACGAGCAGTACTTC.

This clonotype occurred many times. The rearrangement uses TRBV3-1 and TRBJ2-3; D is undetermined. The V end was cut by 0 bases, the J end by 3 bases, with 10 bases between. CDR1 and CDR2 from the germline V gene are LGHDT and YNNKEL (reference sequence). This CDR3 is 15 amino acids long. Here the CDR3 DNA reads TGTGCCAGCAGCCAAGATCTGGCTCAGACAGATACGCAGTATTTT. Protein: CASSQDLAQTDTQYF.

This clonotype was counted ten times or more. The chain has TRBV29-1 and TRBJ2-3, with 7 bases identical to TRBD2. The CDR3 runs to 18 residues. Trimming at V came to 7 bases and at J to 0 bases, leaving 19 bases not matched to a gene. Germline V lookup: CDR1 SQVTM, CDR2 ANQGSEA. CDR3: CSAYSGLVGGISTDTQYF. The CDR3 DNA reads TGCAGCGCTTACAGTGGACTAGTGGGAGGGATCAGCACAGATACGCAGTATTTT.

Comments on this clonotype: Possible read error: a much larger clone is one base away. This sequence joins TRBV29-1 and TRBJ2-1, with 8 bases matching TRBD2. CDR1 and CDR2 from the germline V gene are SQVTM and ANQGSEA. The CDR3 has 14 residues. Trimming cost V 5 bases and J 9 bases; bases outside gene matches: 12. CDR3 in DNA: TGCAGCGTTTGTCGGACTAGCAGGAGTAGTGAGCAGTTCTTC. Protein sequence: CSVCRTSRSSEQFF.

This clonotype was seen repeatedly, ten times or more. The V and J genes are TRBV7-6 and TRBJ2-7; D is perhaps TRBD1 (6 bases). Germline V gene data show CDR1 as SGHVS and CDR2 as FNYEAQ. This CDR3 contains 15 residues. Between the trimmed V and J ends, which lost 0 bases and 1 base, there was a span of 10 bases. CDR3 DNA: TGTGCCAGCAGCTTAGCTACAGGGTCGTCCTACGAGCAGTACTTC. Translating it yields CASSLATGSSYEQYF.

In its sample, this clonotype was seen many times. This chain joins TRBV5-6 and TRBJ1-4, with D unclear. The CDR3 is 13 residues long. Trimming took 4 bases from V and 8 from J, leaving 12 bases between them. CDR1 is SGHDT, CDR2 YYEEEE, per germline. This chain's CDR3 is CASSRISQEKLFF. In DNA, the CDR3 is TGTGCCAGCAGCCGAATCAGTCAGGAAAAACTGTTTTTT.

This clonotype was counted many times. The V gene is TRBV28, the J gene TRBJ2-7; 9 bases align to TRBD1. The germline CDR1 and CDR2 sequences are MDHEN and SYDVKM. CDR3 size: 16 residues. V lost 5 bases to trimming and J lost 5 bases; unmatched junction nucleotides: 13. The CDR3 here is CASSPLGTGSLNEQYF. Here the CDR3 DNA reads TGTGCCAGCAGTCCCCTGGGGACAGGGTCTCTTAACGAGCAGTACTTC.

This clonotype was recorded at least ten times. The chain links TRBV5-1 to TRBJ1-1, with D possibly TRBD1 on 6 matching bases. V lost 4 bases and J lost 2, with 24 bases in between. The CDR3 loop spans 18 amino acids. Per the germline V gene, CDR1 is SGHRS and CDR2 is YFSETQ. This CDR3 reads CASSPPSTGRLRNTEAFF. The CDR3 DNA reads TGCGCCAGCAGCCCGCCATCCACAGGGCGGCTCCGAAACACTGAAGCTTTCTTT.

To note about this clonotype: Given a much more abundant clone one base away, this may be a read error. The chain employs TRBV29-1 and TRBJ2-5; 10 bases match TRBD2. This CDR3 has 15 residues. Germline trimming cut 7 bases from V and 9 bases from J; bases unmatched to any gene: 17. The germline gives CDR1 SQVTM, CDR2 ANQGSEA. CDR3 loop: CSAGSGAGGKRAQYF. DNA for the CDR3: TGCAGCGCTGGTTCGGGAGCGGGAGGGAAGAGGGCCCAGTACTTC.

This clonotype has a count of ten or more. CDR3 sequence: CASSRRQGPGTQYF. The CDR3 region has the DNA TGTGCCAGCAGCCGCCGACAGGGACCGGGTACGCAGTATTTT. The chain has TRBV27 and TRBJ2-3; TRBD1 matches at 7 bases. Germline loops: CDR1 MNHEY, CDR2 SMNVEV (reference sequence). Unmatched junction bases numbered 11, after V lost 6 bases and J lost 8 bases. The CDR3 covers 14 residues.

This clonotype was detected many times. The CDR3 here is CASSDGTVNSYEQYF. DNA of the CDR3: TGTGCCAGCAGTGATGGGACAGTGAACTCCTACGAGCAGTACTTC. The chain is built from TRBV6-1 and TRBJ2-7; TRBD1 aligns across 7 bases. V trimming: 3 bases; J trimming: 0 bases; junction bases outside the gene matches: 5. CDR3 length: 15 residues. Germline lookup yields CDR1 MNHNS and CDR2 SASEGT.

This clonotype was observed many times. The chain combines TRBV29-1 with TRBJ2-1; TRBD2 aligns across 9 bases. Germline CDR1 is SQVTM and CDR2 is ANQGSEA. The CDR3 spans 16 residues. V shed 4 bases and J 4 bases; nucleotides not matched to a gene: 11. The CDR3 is CSVGGLSGGFYNEQFF. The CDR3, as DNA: TGCAGCGTTGGCGGGCTTAGCGGGGGCTTTTACAATGAGCAGTTCTTC.

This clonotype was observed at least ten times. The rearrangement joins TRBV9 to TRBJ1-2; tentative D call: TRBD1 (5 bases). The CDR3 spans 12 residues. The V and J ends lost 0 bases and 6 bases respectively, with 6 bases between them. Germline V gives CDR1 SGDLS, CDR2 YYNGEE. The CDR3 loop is CASSVGGNGYTF. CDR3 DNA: TGTGCCAGCAGCGTAGGGGGGAATGGCTACACCTTC.

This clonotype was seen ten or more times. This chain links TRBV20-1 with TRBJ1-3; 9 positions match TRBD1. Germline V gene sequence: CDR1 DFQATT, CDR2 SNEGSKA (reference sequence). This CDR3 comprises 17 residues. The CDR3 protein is CSIPGTGIPKAGNTIYF. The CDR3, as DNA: TGCAGCATTCCTGGGACAGGGATTCCCAAGGCTGGAAACACCATATATTTT.

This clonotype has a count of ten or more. The DNA of the CDR3 is TGTGCCAGCAGCCTCACGCCGGGCACCCTCTCCTACGAGCAGTACTTC. Translating it yields CASSLTPGTLSYEQYF. The J gene is TRBJ2-7, the V gene TRBV7-9; no clear D gene. Per the germline V gene, CDR1 is SEHNR and CDR2 is FQNEAQ (reference sequence). The CDR3 covers 16 residues. Trimming stripped 5 bases from V and 0 bases from J, with 17 bases between.

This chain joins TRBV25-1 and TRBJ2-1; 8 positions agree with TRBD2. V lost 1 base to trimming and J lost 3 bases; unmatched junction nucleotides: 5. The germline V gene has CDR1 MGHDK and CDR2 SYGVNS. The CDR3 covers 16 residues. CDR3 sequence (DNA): TGTGCCAGCAGTGAATTAGCGGGAAAGCGCTACAATGAGCAGTTCTTC. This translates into CASSELAGKRYNEQFF.

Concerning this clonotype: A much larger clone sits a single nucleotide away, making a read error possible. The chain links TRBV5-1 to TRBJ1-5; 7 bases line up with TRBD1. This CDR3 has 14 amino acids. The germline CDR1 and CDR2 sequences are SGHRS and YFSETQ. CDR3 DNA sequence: TGCGCCAGCAGCTTGGGCAGGGGGGATCAGCCCCAGAATTTT. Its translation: CASSLGRGDQPQNF.

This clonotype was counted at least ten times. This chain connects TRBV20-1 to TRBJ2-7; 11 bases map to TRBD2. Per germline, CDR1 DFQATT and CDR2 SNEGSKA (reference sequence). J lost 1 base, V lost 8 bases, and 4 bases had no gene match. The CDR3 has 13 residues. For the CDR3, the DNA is TGCAGTCTACGACTAGCGGGGTCCTACGAGCAGTACTTC. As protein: CSLRLAGSYEQYF.